Below are 3 T cell receptor beta chains sequenced from a single sample in a study of Ad26.COV2.S vaccination and SARS-CoV-2 variants. Profiling relied on immunoSEQ multiplex PCR, and the TCRdb table lists in-frame clones only, not all of them. This table has a few hundred thousand clones, over 75% appearing once. Treatment noted: about 20 received Ad26.COV2.S at low or high dose, single or two shots; about five received placebo; per-sample allocation not given. The samples were gathered on day 63 after the first injection of vaccine or placebo. Here the sequenced sample was peripheral blood, taken in a trial of Ad26.COV2.S vaccine versus placebo. The receptors here all came from a person aged 18-60 years who received the Ad26.COV2.S COVID-19 vaccine or a placebo.

The rearrangement uses TRBV12-3 or TRBV12-4 and TRBJ2-5; D is possibly TRBD2 (5 bases). V was cut by 6 bases and J by 2 bases, with 10 bases left in between. CDR3 length equals 13 residues. DNA for the CDR3: TGTGCCAGCAGACTAGAAAATCAAGAGACCCAGTACTTC. This gives the protein CASRLENQETQYF.

The genes are TRBV2 and TRBJ2-4; D possibly corresponds to TRBD2 (5 bases). The V gene lost 8 bases and the J gene lost 3 bases, with 14 bases spanning the gap. CDR3 length equals 14 residues. The germline V gene encodes CDR1 SNHLY and CDR2 FYNNEI. The CDR3 protein is CASQWAGGKNIQYF. CDR3 sequence (DNA): TGTGCCAGCCAATGGGCGGGCGGCAAAAACATTCAGTACTTC.

In this sample, this clone turned up once. J is TRBJ1-2 and V is TRBV2; the D gene is possibly TRBD1 (6 bases). Germline CDR1 and CDR2: SNHLY and FYNNEI. The V end was cut by 4 bases, the J end by 8 bases, with 17 bases between. The CDR3 length is 14 residues. CDR3 coding DNA: TGTGCCAGCAGTGGCTCTCGGGGGGCGATAGGCTACACCTTC. This encodes CASSGSRGAIGYTF.